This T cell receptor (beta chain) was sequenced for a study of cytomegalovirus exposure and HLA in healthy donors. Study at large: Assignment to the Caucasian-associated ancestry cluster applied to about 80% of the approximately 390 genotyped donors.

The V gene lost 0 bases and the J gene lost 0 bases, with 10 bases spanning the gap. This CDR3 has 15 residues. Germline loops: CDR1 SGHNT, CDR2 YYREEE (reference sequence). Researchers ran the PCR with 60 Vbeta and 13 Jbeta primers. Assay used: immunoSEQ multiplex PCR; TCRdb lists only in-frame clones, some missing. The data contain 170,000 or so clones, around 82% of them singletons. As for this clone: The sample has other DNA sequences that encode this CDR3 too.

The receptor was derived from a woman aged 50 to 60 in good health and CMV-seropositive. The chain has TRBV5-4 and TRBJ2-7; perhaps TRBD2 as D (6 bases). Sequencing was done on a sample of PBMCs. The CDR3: CASSLVGGASYEQYF. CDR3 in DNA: TGTGCCAGCAGCTTGGTGGGCGGGGCCTCCTACGAGCAGTACTTC.